This record covers a single T cell receptor beta chain. Germline-derived CDR1 and CDR2 are MDHEN and SYDVKM. V lost 5 bases and J lost 7, with 12 bases in between. This CDR3 has 13 amino acids. Per the authors' pipeline: Reference gene primer amplification in the assay estimated nucleated cell counts. Only in-frame clones appear in the TCRdb table, and some are missing; sequencing was by immunoSEQ multiplex PCR. Clone size and the V and J calls come from that table; the DNA yielded D and trimming. The table shows approximately 150,000 clones, with 88% occurring only once. This sample is part of a study of blood T cell repertoires in COVID-19. Across the study: COVID-19 samples, acute and convalescent, were from the United States, Italy and Spain. Sources were T cells, B-cell-depleted T cells, or PBMCs; the material itself was cDNA or gDNA.

The TCR comes from a man aged 65 to 85 with active COVID-19. The genes are TRBV28 and TRBJ1-3; D might be TRBD1 (6 bases). The sequencing input was peripheral blood. The CDR3 nucleotides read TGTGCCAGCAGTCTGTTACAGGGTAACACCATATATTTT. Translated, it gives CASSLLQGNTIYF.